Following are 32 T cell receptor beta chains from one sample sequenced in a study of blood T cell repertoires in COVID-19 (dated by TCRdb to 2018 to 2020). The library was prepared using the immunoSEQ multiplex PCR assay. TCRdb mirrors the immuneACCESS table, restricted to in-frame sequences. Some clones are absent from its copies; in checked studies, under half trace to an unresolved V gene, and the reason for the others is unknown. This sample holds 270,000 or so clones; about 80% were observed only once. 7.5% to 10% of the sample goes to the ten largest clones. Sequenced sample: peripheral blood. Source of these receptors: a woman in her fifties or sixties who had recovered from COVID-19.

V is TRBV15 and J is TRBJ2-7, with 10 positions matching TRBD1. Germline V gene data show CDR1 as LNHNV and CDR2 as YYDKDF (reference sequence). This CDR3 is built from 15 residues. Trimming at V came to 1 base and at J to 6 bases, leaving 6 bases not matched to a gene. Here the CDR3 DNA reads TGTGCCACCAGCAGAGCGGGACAGGGGTCACCCGAGCAGTACTTC. It is translated as CATSRAGQGSPEQYF.

The chain is built from TRBV7-9 and TRBJ1-2; 10 positions agree with TRBD1. Germline V gene data show CDR1 as SEHNR and CDR2 as FQNEAQ (reference sequence). V trimming: 4 bases; J trimming: 8 bases; junction bases outside the gene matches: 10. The CDR3 consists of 15 residues. The CDR3 sequence: CASSSGTGESRGYTF. The CDR3 nucleotides read TGTGCCAGCAGCTCCGGGACAGGGGAATCGCGAGGCTACACCTTC.

The chain links TRBV27 to TRBJ2-7; 10 bases agree with TRBD1. V trimming: 3 bases; J trimming: 0 bases; junction bases outside the gene matches: 5. The CDR3 is 16 residues long. CDR1 is MNHEY and CDR2 is SMNVEV in the germline V gene (reference sequence). CDR3 protein: CASSFLGTGVSYEQYF. DNA for the CDR3: TGTGCCAGCAGTTTCTTGGGGACAGGGGTCTCCTACGAGCAGTACTTC.

This chain connects TRBV19 to TRBJ1-6; no clear D gene. Trimming removed 1 base at V and 0 bases at J, with 7 bases between. Germline V gene lookup returns CDR1 LNHDA and CDR2 SQIVND (reference sequence). This CDR3 is 16 amino acids long. The CDR3 bases are TGTGCCAGTAGTATAGCACAGAGCTCCTATAATTCACCCCTCCACTTT. Translated, it gives CASSIAQSSYNSPLHF.

The J gene is TRBJ2-7, the V gene TRBV29-1; D ambiguous. V lost 2 bases to trimming and J lost 2 bases, with 7 bases between them. The CDR3 is 12 amino acids. From germline, CDR1 is SQVTM and CDR2 ANQGSEA. This CDR3 is CSVENNPYEQYF. The CDR3 DNA follows: TGCAGCGTTGAAAACAACCCCTACGAGCAGTACTTC.

This rearrangement joins TRBV7-2 to TRBJ2-7; 8 nucleotides agree with TRBD2. The junction had 0 bases not matched to a gene; V was cut back by 5 bases and J by 0 bases. The germline CDR1 and CDR2 sequences are SGHTA and FQGNSA. The CDR3 totals 13 residues. The CDR3 DNA reads as TGTGCCAGCAGCCGGGGGGGCTCCTACGAGCAGTACTTC. It codes for CASSRGGSYEQYF.

This rearrangement joins TRBV3-1 (or the pseudogene TRBV3-2) to TRBJ2-5, with D maybe TRBD1 (7 bases). Germline V gene sequence: CDR1 LGHDT, CDR2 YNNKEL (reference sequence). The CDR3 consists of 16 residues. The germline V and J ends were trimmed by 4 bases and 4 bases, with 19 bases remaining between them. The DNA for the CDR3 is TGTGCCAGCAGCCCAACCAGGGGGGCCTGGGGAGAGACCCAGTACTTC. This codes for CASSPTRGAWGETQYF.

The CDR3: CASSPRDNGPPQHF. The DNA for the CDR3 is TGCGCCAGCAGCCCCCGGGACAATGGACCCCCCCAGCATTTT. The chain uses TRBV4-1 and TRBJ1-5, with a tentative D call TRBD1 (6 bases). Per the germline V gene, CDR1 is MGHRA and CDR2 is YSYEKL. Trimming cost V 4 bases and J 10 bases, with 17 bases left between them. This CDR3 has 14 amino acids.

The rearrangement uses TRBV5-1 and TRBJ1-6; possible D gene TRBD1, 5 bases. CDR1 is SGHRS, CDR2 YFSETQ, per germline. CDR3 length: 14 residues. The ends were cut back, 4 bases at V and 4 bases at J, with 9 bases in the middle. The DNA of the CDR3 is TGCGCCAGCAGCACCGGGGGGTATAATTCACCCCTCCACTTT. Its protein is CASSTGGYNSPLHF.

This clone appeared a few times. The V call is TRBV6-5, the J call TRBJ2-7, with TRBD1 matching over 10 bases. Trimming took 0 bases from V and 6 from J; bases not matched to a gene: 5. Germline lookup yields CDR1 MNHEY and CDR2 SVGAGI. The CDR3 loop spans 15 amino acids. The DNA for the CDR3 is TGTGCCAGCAGTTACTCAGCGGGACAGGGGAGCGAGCAGTACTTC. Amino acids: CASSYSAGQGSEQYF.

The rearrangement uses TRBV12-3 or TRBV12-4 and TRBJ1-3, with 9 bases identical to TRBD1. V dropped 5 bases and J dropped 10; count of bases not matched to a gene: 3. The CDR3 runs to 12 residues. Written as DNA, the CDR3 is TGTGCCAGCAGTCCCGGGACAGGGACCATATATTTT. It codes for CASSPGTGTIYF.

This chain connects TRBV5-1 to TRBJ2-2, with 10 bases aligning to TRBD2. Per germline, CDR1 SGHRS and CDR2 YFSETQ. The V gene end was trimmed by 4 bases and the J gene end by 7 bases; junction bases not matched to a gene: 7. This CDR3 is 15 amino acids long. The CDR3 nucleotides are TGCGCCAGCAGCACGGTAGCGGGAGGAATCGGGGAGCTGTTTTTT. As protein: CASSTVAGGIGELFF.

As DNA, the CDR3 is TGTGCCAGCAGCTTAGACGGGGTGGGTCTGGCCAAAAACATTCAGTACTTC. As protein: CASSLDGVGLAKNIQYF. The chain is built from TRBV11-2 and TRBJ2-4; D possibly corresponds to TRBD2 (5 bases). This CDR3 is built from 17 residues. Per the germline V gene, CDR1 is SGHAT and CDR2 is FQNNGV. The V and J ends lost 0 bases and 1 base respectively, with 13 bases between them.

The V call is TRBV5-4, the J call TRBJ2-7, with D tentatively TRBD2 (6 bases). Germline V gene lookup returns CDR1 SGHNT and CDR2 YYREEE (reference sequence). V gave up 0 bases and J gave up 2 bases, with 15 bases separating them. CDR3 size: 16 residues. For the CDR3, the DNA is TGTGCCAGCAGCTTGGCCGGTAGCGGTAGCCCCTACGAGCAGTACTTC. Translating it yields CASSLAGSGSPYEQYF.

The count of this clone is one. This chain connects TRBV19 to TRBJ2-1; the D gene is possibly TRBD2 (5 bases). The CDR3 spans 12 residues. Trimming removed 6 bases at V and 9 bases at J, with 12 bases between. Germline V gene sequence: CDR1 LNHDA, CDR2 SQIVND (reference sequence). CDR3 loop: CASSLRGSEQFF. The CDR3 coding sequence is TGTGCCAGTAGCCTCCGGGGAAGTGAGCAGTTCTTC.

The chain combines TRBV4-2 with TRBJ1-4; D call uncertain. Between the trimmed V and J ends, which lost 3 bases and 8 bases, there was a span of 16 bases. The CDR3 consists of 15 residues. CDR1 LGHNA and CDR2 YNFKEQ come from the germline V gene. CDR3 amino acids: CASSHEARSEEKLFF. As DNA, the CDR3 is TGTGCCAGCAGCCATGAGGCGCGAAGCGAGGAAAAACTGTTTTTT.

The sample holds a few counts of this clone. The genes are TRBV6-6 and TRBJ1-5, with a tentative D call TRBD1 (5 bases). The CDR3 covers 14 residues. Deletions cut 6 bases from V and 4 bases from J, with 13 bases between. CDR1 and CDR2 from the germline V gene are MNHNY and SVGAGI (reference sequence). The CDR3 sequence: CASRGGQHNQPQHF. CDR3 nucleotides: TGTGCCAGCAGGGGGGGTCAGCATAATCAGCCCCAGCATTTT.

The gene calls are TRBV28 and TRBJ2-7; 12 positions match TRBD1. Germline V lookup: CDR1 MDHEN, CDR2 SYDVKM. With 2 bases clipped from V and 7 bases from J, the junction kept 12 bases outside the gene matches. There are 17 residues in the CDR3. The CDR3 DNA is TGTGCCAGCAGTTTAACGGGGACAGGGGGCTATAGACGTGAGCAGTACTTC. Protein sequence: CASSLTGTGGYRREQYF.

CDR3 in DNA: TGTGCCAGCAGTCAACATGGTGGGGAGGGGGTTTACGAGCAGTACTTC. It codes for CASSQHGGEGVYEQYF. The chain couples TRBV6-6 to TRBJ2-7, with a possible D match to TRBD2 (7 bases). This CDR3 spans 16 amino acids. CDR1 MNHNY and CDR2 SVGAGI come from the germline V gene (reference sequence). Deletions cut 5 bases from V and 4 bases from J, with 21 bases between.

Only one count was recorded for this clone. The CDR3, as DNA: TGTGCCGTGAGGGGGTTGGACCAAGAGACCCAGTACTTC. This sequence encodes CAVRGLDQETQYF. The chain uses TRBV10-3 and TRBJ2-5, with D possibly matching TRBD1 (6 bases). Trimming took off 11 bases at V and 0 bases at J, with 13 bases between the two ends. CDR1 and CDR2 (germline): ENHRY, SYGVKD. This CDR3 is built from 13 residues.

The chain is built from TRBV6-4 and TRBJ1-2; D may be TRBD1 (5 bases). The CDR3 spans 15 residues. Trimming removed 0 bases from V and 7 bases from J, with 15 bases in between. The germline V gene has CDR1 MRHNA and CDR2 SNTAGT. The CDR3 DNA reads TGTGCCAGCAGTGACTCGTTTTCAGGGCTTGGTGGCTACACCTTC. Residues: CASSDSFSGLGGYTF.

V usage is TRBV5-1 and J usage is TRBJ2-3, with a possible D match to TRBD2 (6 bases). The germline V gene has CDR1 SGHRS and CDR2 YFSETQ. V lost 7 bases and J lost 1, with 19 bases in between. The CDR3 spans 16 residues. The CDR3 DNA follows: TGCGCCAGCGCCACTGCGGGGTTAGCGGGCACAGATACGCAGTATTTT. It encodes CASATAGLAGTDTQYF.

The rearrangement joins TRBV21-1 to TRBJ2-7; whether TRBD1, the table's D call, matches the DNA was not checked. TRBV21-1 is designated a pseudogene. There are 13 residues in the CDR3. CDR3 DNA: TGTGCCAACTTAGACCAGGTCTGTCACGAGCAGTACTTC. Protein: CANLDQVCHEQYF.

The V call is TRBV5-4, the J call TRBJ2-2; perhaps TRBD2 as D (6 bases). Trimming took 4 bases from V and 2 from J, leaving 12 bases between them. Germline V CDR1 and CDR2: SGHNT, YYREEE (reference sequence). CDR3 length equals 15 residues. For the CDR3, the DNA is TGTGCCAGCAGCCCCGGCGGGGATAACACCGGGGAGCTGTTTTTT. Protein: CASSPGGDNTGELFF.

The rearrangement joins TRBV2 to TRBJ1-2; possible D gene TRBD1, 5 bases. The germline V and J ends were trimmed by 4 bases and 2 bases, with 14 bases remaining between them. The CDR3 totals 15 residues. Germline lookup yields CDR1 SNHLY and CDR2 FYNNEI. The CDR3 DNA reads TGTGCCAGCAGTGGAGGAGGGGATGTGAACTATGGCTACACCTTC. This translates into CASSGGGDVNYGYTF.

Note on this clone: At one of its ends the junction is not consistent with the germline gene, which may arise from a read error. This sequence joins TRBV28 and TRBJ1-2, with D unresolved. Germline lookup yields CDR1 MDHEN and CDR2 SYDVKM. The CDR3 spans 12 residues. The CDR3 DNA sequence: TGTGCCGGCAGCTCGAGCGGCTATGGCTACACCTTC. It translates to CAGSSSGYGYTF.

Notes on this clone: Other DNA sequences within the sample encode an identical CDR3. This chain links TRBV28 with TRBJ2-2; D unresolved. Germline CDR1 MDHEN, CDR2 SYDVKM. This CDR3 has 14 residues. Trimming pared 3 bases from V and 1 base from J, leaving 6 bases between. For the CDR3, the DNA is TGTGCCAGCAGTTTGGGCCAGAACACCGGGGAGCTGTTTTTT. It encodes CASSLGQNTGELFF.

V is TRBV28 and J is TRBJ2-7; 7 bases align to TRBD1. V lost 8 bases, J lost 3 bases, and 10 bases stayed unmatched. The length of the CDR3 is 14 residues. CDR1 is MDHEN, CDR2 SYDVKM, per germline. CDR3 in DNA: TGTGCCAGCTATTCCGGGACAGTTTTCTACGAGCAGTACTTC. This sequence encodes CASYSGTVFYEQYF. Combining the CDR3 with reference TRBV28 and TRBJ2-7 gives the whole variable domain DVKVTQSSRYLVKRTGEKVFLECVQDMDHENMFWYRQDPGLGLRLIYFSYDVKMKEKGDIPEGYSVSREKKERFSLILESASTNQTSMYLCASYSGTVFYEQYFGPGTRLTVT.

The rearrangement joins TRBV7-2 to TRBJ1-2, with D possibly being TRBD1 (6 bases). V dropped 2 bases and J dropped 8 bases, with 21 bases sitting between them. Germline lookup yields CDR1 SGHTA and CDR2 FQGNSA. CDR3 length: 16 residues. CDR3: CASSLSGGGPLQGYTF. The DNA for the CDR3 is TGTGCCAGCAGCTTATCCGGGGGGGGGCCTCTCCAAGGCTACACCTTC. Using reference TRBV7-2 and TRBJ1-2 for the parts outside the CDR3, the full variable domain is GAGVSQSPSNKVTEKGKDVELRCDPISGHTALYWYRQSLGQGLEFLIYFQGNSAPDKSGLPSDRFSAERTGGSVSTLTIQRTQQEDSAVYLCASSLSGGGPLQGYTFGSGTRLTVV.

This rearrangement joins TRBV25-1 to TRBJ1-2; maybe TRBD1 (5 bases). Germline-derived CDR1 and CDR2 are MGHDK and SYGVNS. The CDR3 has 15 amino acids. The V end was cut by 4 bases, the J end by 8 bases, with 20 bases between. CDR3 nucleotide sequence: TGTGCCAGCAGTGGTCTGACAGACCTTTGGGGAGGCTACACCTTC. As protein: CASSGLTDLWGGYTF.

This chain links TRBV3-1 (or the pseudogene TRBV3-2) with TRBJ1-5, with a weak D call TRBD1 (6 bases). The CDR3 runs to 15 residues. Trimming took off 4 bases at V and 4 bases at J, with 14 bases between the two ends. Germline loops: CDR1 LGHDT, CDR2 YNNKEL (reference sequence). The CDR3: CASSLAGASNQPQHF. Here the CDR3 DNA reads TGTGCCAGCAGCCTTGCGGGGGCTTCGAATCAGCCCCAGCATTTT.

This clone was seen a single time. The chain recombines TRBV7-2 with TRBJ2-7; 8 nucleotides agree with TRBD1. There are 14 residues in the CDR3. V lost 3 bases to trimming and J lost 4 bases; unmatched junction nucleotides: 5. CDR1 and CDR2 from the germline V gene are SGHTA and FQGNSA. The CDR3 bases are TGTGCCAGCAGCTTTCGGCAGGGGGCATACGAGCAGTACTTC. It yields the protein CASSFRQGAYEQYF.